Listed below are T cell receptor beta chains from one sample, sequenced in a study of post-analysis software for immune sequencing data. TCRdb itself ran the PCR reads through MiXCR, one entry per CDR3 protein. Among about 460,000 distinct CDR3 sequences listed, roughly 45% were seen once. Sequenced input: blood. Receptor source: a girl under 18 with multiple sclerosis. Each CDR3 is given with its conserved first and last residue. Fields, in order: J gene, V gene, clone size, D gene, CDR3 DNA, CDR3 protein. D genes are given only for firm matches. Clone size appears in some rows only: once, few, many, or a class for an expanded clone.

TRBJ2-3	TRBV29-1	.	.	TGCAGCGTTTCAGGAACTAGCACAGATACGCAGTATTTT	CSVSGTSTDTQYF
TRBJ1-1	TRBV4-2	few	.	TGTGCCAGCAGCCAGGATCAACTGAACACTGAAGCTTTCTTT	CASSQDQLNTEAFF
TRBJ1-4	TRBV7-2	.	.	TGTGCCAGCAGCTTACCAATTTCGCGGAGGTCTAATGAAAAACTGTTTTTT	CASSLPISRRSNEKLFF
TRBJ2-4	TRBV7-9	.	.	TGTGCCAGCAGCTTAGCAATGGGGGAGTTTCAGGATGAAGAGCAGTACTTC	CASSLAMGEFQDEEQYF
TRBJ2-1	TRBV4-2	.	TRBD2	TGTGCCAGCAGCCAAGATCTTCCAACTAGCGGGAGCACCTACAATGAGCAGTTCTTC	CASSQDLPTSGSTYNEQFF
TRBJ2-7	TRBV20-1	.	.	TGCAGTGCTACGAGGGGAACTAGTTCCTCCGAGCAGTACTTC	CSATRGTSSSEQYF
TRBJ2-6	TRBV12-3/TRBV12-4	.	TRBD1	TGTGCCAGCAGTTACCGGGACAGGGGCTCTGGGGCCAACGTCCTGACTTTC	CASSYRDRGSGANVLTF
TRBJ2-3	TRBV9	.	.	TGTGCCAGCAGCGTGACTCACCGGGTAGATACGCAGTATTTT	CASSVTHRVDTQYF
TRBJ1-2	TRBV7-9	few	TRBD1	TGTGCCAGCAGCCCACCACCAGGGGGCTATGGCTACACCTTC	CASSPPPGGYGYTF
TRBJ2-1	TRBV7-2	.	.	TGTACCAGCAGCGAGCCCTACAATGAGCAGTTCTTC	CTSSEPYNEQFF
TRBJ2-6	TRBV6-5	.	.	TGTGCCGGCAGTAACCGGGCCATTAGCTCTGGGGCCAACGTCCTGACTTTC	CAGSNRAISSGANVLTF
TRBJ1-4	TRBV12-3/TRBV12-4	.	.	TGTGCCAGCAGTTTAAGGGGACCAGGGGATGAAAAACTGTTTTTT	CASSLRGPGDEKLFF
TRBJ2-7	TRBV4-1	.	.	TGCGCCAGCAGCCAAGCGATATGGAGCTCCTACGAGCAGTACTTC	CASSQAIWSSYEQYF
TRBJ1-5	TRBV6-5	once	TRBD1	TGTGCCAGCAGGCGAACCAAACAGGGGGAGCCCCAGCATTTT	CASRRTKQGEPQHF
TRBJ1-2	TRBV7-2	.	.	TGTGCCAGCAGCTTAGAGCGGGGGGGCGCCGATTATGGCTACACCTTC	CASSLERGGADYGYTF
TRBJ2-7	TRBV6-1	few	.	TGTGCCAGCATCCCGGGGGCCGGCTACGAGCAGTACTTC	CASIPGAGYEQYF
TRBJ1-4	TRBV6-5	.	.	TGTGCCAGCAGTTACGGGGGAACTAATGAAAAACTGTTTTTT	CASSYGGTNEKLFF
TRBJ2-2	TRBV20-1	.	TRBD2	TGCAGTGCCCACACTAGCGGGAGGACCGGGGAGCTGTTTTTT	CSAHTSGRTGELFF
TRBJ1-5	TRBV6-6	.	.	TGTGCCAGCAGTATTCCACAGTATAGCAATCAGCCCCAGCATTTT	CASSIPQYSNQPQHF
TRBJ1-4	TRBV10-3	.	.	TGTGCCATCAGTGAAAAACAGGGAAGGATGTTTTTT	CAISEKQGRMFF
TRBJ2-5	TRBV29-1	.	.	TGCAGCGTTGAAGCTGCCAAAGAGACCCAGTACTTC	CSVEAAKETQYF
TRBJ2-6	TRBV12-3/TRBV12-4	.	.	TGTGCCAGCAGTCTTAGGGTCCCCTTCTCTGGGGCCAACGTCCTGACTTTC	CASSLRVPFSGANVLTF
TRBJ1-2	TRBV9	few	TRBD1	TGTGCCAGCAGCGTAGGAGGGGGGACAGGGTCCTATGGCTACACCTTC	CASSVGGGTGSYGYTF
TRBJ2-7	TRBV27	many	.	TGTGCCAGCAGAAAATACCCGGACAGCTCCTACGAGCAGTACTTC	CASRKYPDSSYEQYF
TRBJ2-7	TRBV28	.	.	TGTGCCAGCAGTCCCCTTCGAGGGGTAGACTACGAACAGTACTTC	CASSPLRGVDYEQYF
TRBJ1-2	TRBV28	once	.	TGTGCCAGCATAAACAGGGCCGTGAGAGATGGCTACACCTTC	CASINRAVRDGYTF
TRBJ1-2	TRBV12-3/TRBV12-4	.	.	TGTGCCAGCACCGTTGGACCGCCGGTTAATAACTATGGCTACACCTTC	CASTVGPPVNNYGYTF
TRBJ2-3	TRBV7-2	few	TRBD2	TGTGCCAGCAGATATCCGGGACTAGCCGAAGCAGATACGCAGTATTTT	CASRYPGLAEADTQYF
TRBJ2-1	TRBV6-2/TRBV6-3	once	.	TGTGCCAGCACCAAACTCGAGGGGACACGCTACAATAAGCAGTTCTTC	CASTKLEGTRYNKQFF
TRBJ2-3	TRBV10-3	.	TRBD2	TGTGCCATCAGTCCAGAGGGACTAGCGGGAGCCCGCACAGATACGCAGTATTTT	CAISPEGLAGARTDTQYF
TRBJ2-4	TRBV28	few	.	TGTGCCAGCAGTCCAGGGGGTGGACGGGAGGGGAAAAACATTCAGTACTTC	CASSPGGGREGKNIQYF
TRBJ2-5	TRBV20-1	.	TRBD2	TGCAGTGCTAGAGATTTAGCGGGTACTGCTCGGGGGACCCAGTACTTC	CSARDLAGTARGTQYF
TRBJ2-5	TRBV29-1	.	.	TGCAGCGTTGAAGCAGGGGTCAAGACCCAGTACTTC	CSVEAGVKTQYF
TRBJ2-1	TRBV14	few	TRBD2	TGTGCCAGCATGGGGAGGGGTAATGAGCAGTTCTTC	CASMGRGNEQFF
TRBJ2-7	TRBV7-9	.	.	TGTGCCAGCAGCCTCGGGACGGAAAGCTCCTACGAGCAGTACTTC	CASSLGTESSYEQYF
TRBJ2-7	TRBV28	.	.	TGTGCCAGCACCCTGGGACAGGGCGGGGGGATCGCCTACGAGCAGTACTTC	CASTLGQGGGIAYEQYF
TRBJ2-1	TRBV18	once	TRBD1	TGTGCCAGCTCATCACAGGGGGCATCCTACAATGAGCAGTTCTTC	CASSSQGASYNEQFF
TRBJ2-5	TRBV29-1	few	.	TGCAGCGTTCTTCTGGGTGAGACCCAGTACTTC	CSVLLGETQYF
TRBJ1-4	TRBV29-1	.	TRBD1	TGCAGCGTGGACCGACAGGGGGCTCACGAAAAACTGTTTTTT	CSVDRQGAHEKLFF